Sequencing of this TCR beta chain was carried out in a study of T-cell reconstitution after alpha-beta-depleted transplantation in children. Study-wide results and limits: A year had passed since transplant, and T-cell counts and diversity by then came mostly from newly produced T cells. Roughly two months post-transplant, alpha-beta T cells reportedly originated from several hundred graft clones that had expanded.

V was trimmed by 3 bases and J by 1 base, leaving 5 bases between them. Germline V gene data show CDR1 as SQVTM and CDR2 as ANQGSEA. This CDR3 has 12 residues. Unique molecular identifiers were used in preparing the TCRbeta library. TCRdb re-derived calls from the PCR reads in MiXCR, one entry per CDR3 protein. The sample holds around 250,000 distinct CDR3 sequences, roughly 26% seen once. With regard to this clonotype: Its target is not known.

The sequence derives from a girl aged 2-10 years with Fanconi anemia, due to receive a stem cell transplant. The V and J genes are TRBV29-1 and TRBJ2-3; D gene uncertain. The sequenced sample was PBMCs, obtained before TCRalphabeta/CD19-depleted stem cell transplant. Here the CDR3 DNA reads TGCAGCGTTGAGGACGGCACAGATACGCAGTATTTT. Amino acids: CSVEDGTDTQYF.